Following are 23 T cell receptor beta chains from one sample sequenced in a study of neoadjuvant anti-PD-1 for oral cavity cancer. Time point described: after neoadjuvant nivolumab, at surgical resection. Only in-frame clones appear in the TCRdb table, and some are missing; sequencing was by immunoSEQ multiplex PCR. The sample contains about 13,000 clones, 55% to 75% of which appear only once. This sample comprised PBMCs, obtained after nivolumab (anti-PD-1) treatment. The receptors shown here come from a person aged 35-79 years with oral cavity squamous cell carcinoma.

This sequence joins TRBV5-5 and TRBJ2-1; 7 nucleotides align to TRBD1. Germline values: CDR1 SGHKS, CDR2 YYEKEE (reference sequence). V was pared by 0 bases and J by 2 bases, with 2 bases of the junction left unmatched. The CDR3 spans 15 residues. The DNA for the CDR3 is TGTGCCAGCAGCTTGGCCGGGACAGCCTACAATGAGCAGTTCTTC. It yields the protein CASSLAGTAYNEQFF. The variable domain in full, with the rest retrieved from reference TRBV5-5 and TRBJ2-1, is DAGVTQSPTHLIKTRGQQVTLRCSPISGHKSVSWYQQVLGQGPQFIFQYYEKEERGRGNFPDRFSARQFPNYSSELNVNALLLGDSALYLCASSLAGTAYNEQFFGPGTRLTVL.

CDR3 in DNA: TGTGCCAGCAGCCTCTCAGAGACCCAGTACTTC. Protein sequence: CASSLSETQYF. The rearrangement joins TRBV5-4 to TRBJ2-5; D gene ambiguous. The CDR3 is 11 amino acids. The germline V gene has CDR1 SGHNT and CDR2 YYREEE (reference sequence). The V end lost 4 bases, the J end lost 4 bases, and 5 bases lay between the germline ends.

Here the CDR3 reads CASSTRGNERSYGYTF. The DNA of the CDR3 is TGTGCCAGCAGCACCAGGGGAAACGAAAGAAGCTATGGCTACACCTTC. The chain uses TRBV5-6 and TRBJ1-2; a possible D gene is TRBD1 (6 bases). V lost 4 bases, J lost 4 bases, and 20 bases lay in between. The germline gives CDR1 SGHDT, CDR2 YYEEEE. CDR3 length: 16 amino acids.

The chain couples TRBV27 to TRBJ2-7; TRBD1 matches 7 bases. V was pared by 6 bases and J by 5 bases, with 7 bases of the junction left unmatched. CDR1 MNHEY and CDR2 SMNVEV come from the germline V gene (reference sequence). The CDR3 sequence is 13 residues long. CDR3 coding DNA: TGTGCCAGCAGACTACCGGGACAGCACGAGCAGTACTTC. As protein: CASRLPGQHEQYF.

The chain recombines TRBV6-1 with TRBJ1-4; D unresolved. V dropped 3 bases and J dropped 8 bases, with 13 bases sitting between them. The CDR3 loop spans 14 amino acids. Germline V gives CDR1 MNHNS, CDR2 SASEGT. CDR3 nucleotides: TGTGCCAGCAGTGATCCTTTCGGGGTAGAAAAACTGTTTTTT. Translation: CASSDPFGVEKLFF.

The chain employs TRBV6-1 and TRBJ1-5; TRBD1 matches 8 bases. The trim removed 7 bases at V and 3 bases at J, leaving 5 bases unmatched. Germline CDR1 is MNHNS and CDR2 is SASEGT. The CDR3 extends over 14 amino acids. The CDR3 nucleotides are TGTGCCAGCACCGGGGACAGGCCCAATCAGCCCCAGCATTTT. Its protein is CASTGDRPNQPQHF.

The chain carries TRBV5-1 and TRBJ1-1; D is perhaps TRBD1 (5 bases). CDR1 and CDR2 (germline): SGHRS, YFSETQ. V dropped 0 bases and J dropped 3 bases, with 18 bases sitting between them. The CDR3 covers 17 residues. The DNA of the CDR3 is TGCGCCAGCAGCTTGGCCCTCTCAGGGTTGAAGGACACTGAAGCTTTCTTT. It codes for CASSLALSGLKDTEAFF.

The CDR3 protein is CASSLVGPSIPDTQYF. In nucleotides, the CDR3 is TGCGCCAGCAGCTTGGTTGGTCCCTCCATTCCAGATACGCAGTATTTT. V and J are TRBV5-1 and TRBJ2-3; no definite D call. Germline lookup yields CDR1 SGHRS and CDR2 YFSETQ. Trimming took 0 bases from V and 4 from J, leaving 15 bases between them. The CDR3 contains 16 residues. The whole variable domain, remainder taken from reference TRBV5-1 and TRBJ2-3, is KAGVTQTPRYLIKTRGQQVTLSCSPISGHRSVSWYQQTPGQGLQFLFEYFSETQRNKGNFPGRFSGRQFSNSRSEMNVSTLELGDSALYLCASSLVGPSIPDTQYFGPGTRLTVL.

This clone came up once. This sequence joins TRBV6-5 and TRBJ1-2, with TRBD1 identical over 7 bases. Germline lookup yields CDR1 MNHEY and CDR2 SVGAGI. V lost 6 bases, J lost 0 bases, and 4 bases stayed unmatched. This CDR3 has 14 residues. This CDR3 is CASRGDRANYGYTF. In nucleotides, the CDR3 is TGTGCCAGCAGGGGGGACAGAGCTAACTATGGCTACACCTTC.

The V and J genes are TRBV11-3 and TRBJ2-3; D gene uncertain. In germline, CDR1 is SGHNT, CDR2 YENEEA. Trimming took 3 bases from V and 0 from J, leaving 7 bases between them. The CDR3 has 14 amino acids. CDR3 residues: CASSFGPSTDTQYF. The CDR3 DNA reads as TGTGCCAGCAGCTTCGGACCCAGCACAGATACGCAGTATTTT.

This clone was seen a handful of times. V gene TRBV19 combines with J gene TRBJ1-3; D remains ambiguous. CDR1 is LNHDA and CDR2 is SQIVND in the germline V gene (reference sequence). Trimming stripped 6 bases from V and 2 bases from J, with 8 bases between. The CDR3 sequence is 13 residues long. The CDR3 loop is CASRTMAGNTIYF. For the CDR3, the DNA is TGTGCCAGTAGGACTATGGCTGGAAACACCATATATTTT.

This clone has more than one count but fewer than ten. The CDR3, as DNA: TGTGCCAGCAGCTTGGGGACAGCGAACACCGGGGAGCTGTTTTTT. It specifies CASSLGTANTGELFF. The genes are TRBV7-3 and TRBJ2-2; 7 nucleotides agree with TRBD1. V lost 3 bases and J lost 0; bases outside the gene matches: 1. Germline values: CDR1 SGHTA, CDR2 FQGTGA. The CDR3 is made up of 15 amino acids. The full variable domain, in which reference TRBV7-3 and TRBJ2-2 provide the parts outside the CDR3, is GAGVSQTPSNKVTEKGKYVELRCDPISGHTALYWYRQSLGQGPEFLIYFQGTGAADDSGLPNDRFFAVRPEGSVSTLKIQRTERGDSAVYLCASSLGTANTGELFFGEGSRLTVL.

The count of this clone is one. V usage is TRBV5-4 and J usage is TRBJ1-1, with D uncertain. Germline loops: CDR1 SGHNT, CDR2 YYREEE (reference sequence). The CDR3 has 13 amino acids. V was trimmed by 0 bases and J by 1 base, leaving 4 bases between them. CDR3 region: CASSLDRNTEAFF. In DNA form, the CDR3 reads TGTGCCAGCAGCTTGGACAGGAACACTGAAGCTTTCTTT.

This clone was recorded a few times. V gene TRBV5-1 combines with J gene TRBJ2-1; 11 nucleotides match TRBD2. Trimming removed 0 bases from V and 8 bases from J; junction bases left unmatched: 7. CDR1 and CDR2 from the germline V gene are SGHRS and YFSETQ. The length of the CDR3 is 16 residues. The CDR3 protein is CASSLDGSGRVYEQFF. The CDR3 bases are TGCGCCAGCAGCTTGGATGGTAGCGGGAGGGTCTATGAGCAGTTCTTC.

DNA for the CDR3: TGTGCCAGCAACGGACTAGCGGTAGACCAAGAGACCCAGTACTTC. Its translation is CASNGLAVDQETQYF. This rearrangement joins TRBV6-1 to TRBJ2-5, with TRBD2 identical over 10 bases. Germline V gives CDR1 MNHNS, CDR2 SASEGT. Trimming at V came to 7 bases and at J to 0 bases, leaving 5 bases not matched to a gene. The CDR3 covers 15 residues.

This chain uses TRBV10-3 with TRBJ1-4; no clear D gene. Trimming cost V 3 bases and J 7 bases, with 12 bases left between them. Germline V gives CDR1 ENHRY, CDR2 SYGVKD. This CDR3 contains 14 residues. CDR3 region: CAISDGRTGEKLFF. The DNA of the CDR3 is TGTGCCATCAGTGATGGCAGAACGGGTGAAAAACTGTTTTTT.

The rearrangement joins TRBV7-9 to TRBJ1-2; D is unresolved. The V gene lost 1 base and the J gene lost 3 bases, with 9 bases spanning the gap. From germline, CDR1 is SEHNR and CDR2 FQNEAQ (reference sequence). The CDR3 runs to 14 residues. CDR3 in amino acids: CASSLGVGDYGYTF. The DNA of the CDR3 is TGTGCCAGCAGCTTAGGGGTCGGGGACTATGGCTACACCTTC.

In this sample, this clone turned up once. This chain joins TRBV10-1 and TRBJ1-1, with D hard to call. Trimming removed 6 bases at V and 1 base at J, with 9 bases between. Germline V gene sequence: CDR1 WNHNN, CDR2 SYGVQD (reference sequence). CDR3 length equals 13 residues. CDR3 nucleotides: TGCGCCAGCAGCGCCTCCGGGAACACTGAAGCTTTCTTT. Its protein product is CASSASGNTEAFF.

The chain employs TRBV5-1 and TRBJ2-7, with 10 bases identical to TRBD1. The CDR3 is made up of 16 amino acids. The germline V gene encodes CDR1 SGHRS and CDR2 YFSETQ. Germline trimming cut 4 bases from V and 1 base from J; bases unmatched to any gene: 8. For the CDR3, the DNA is TGCGCCAGCAGCCGACAGGGGGCTTCGCCTTCCTACGAGCAGTACTTC. Translated, it gives CASSRQGASPSYEQYF. Based on the CDR3 plus reference TRBV5-1 and TRBJ2-7, the full variable domain is KAGVTQTPRYLIKTRGQQVTLSCSPISGHRSVSWYQQTPGQGLQFLFEYFSETQRNKGNFPGRFSGRQFSNSRSEMNVSTLELGDSALYLCASSRQGASPSYEQYFGPGTRLTVT.

The chain employs TRBV4-1 and TRBJ1-2; D uncertain. Trimming took off 4 bases at V and 7 bases at J, with 25 bases between the two ends. CDR1 MGHRA and CDR2 YSYEKL come from the germline V gene. CDR3 length: 17 residues. The CDR3 reads CASSLDPPAGVRAGYTF. CDR3 nucleotide sequence: TGCGCCAGCAGCCTCGACCCGCCCGCCGGGGTAAGGGCTGGCTACACCTTC.

J is TRBJ2-3 and V is TRBV4-1; 9 bases fit TRBD2. This CDR3 spans 17 amino acids. With 0 bases clipped from V and 3 bases from J, the junction kept 7 bases outside the gene matches. Looked up from germline, CDR1 is MGHRA and CDR2 is YSYEKL. Here the CDR3 DNA reads TGCGCCAGCAGCCAAGATGCCGGCGGGAGGGGGACAGATACGCAGTATTTT. The encoded protein is CASSQDAGGRGTDTQYF.

The chain combines TRBV15 with TRBJ2-7, with D perhaps given as TRBD1 or TRBD2 (6 bases each). Germline V lookup: CDR1 LNHNV, CDR2 YYDKDF (reference sequence). V shed 5 bases and J shed 5 bases, with 19 bases lying between them. The CDR3 totals 15 residues. The CDR3 protein is CATSGRGGTSNEQYF. The CDR3 DNA reads TGTGCCACCAGCGGTCGCGGCGGGACAAGCAACGAGCAGTACTTC.

The table lists this clone with a few counts. The V call is TRBV15, the J call TRBJ1-5; TRBD1 is a possible D gene (5 bases). Germline CDR1 is LNHNV and CDR2 is YYDKDF (reference sequence). The CDR3 consists of 16 residues. The V gene lost 0 bases and the J gene lost 2 bases, with 11 bases spanning the gap. CDR3 nucleotide sequence: TGTGCCACCAGCAGAGATAGGGGCTTTGGCAATCAGCCCCAGCATTTT. Translated: CATSRDRGFGNQPQHF.